The source of this TCR beta chain is a study of control samples from healthy donors and cancer patients. Only in-frame clones appear in the TCRdb table, and some are missing; sequencing was by immunoSEQ multiplex PCR. The sample consists of approximately 99,000 clones, approximately 84% of them appearing once. This CDR3 region has 15 residues. V dropped 2 bases and J dropped 1 base, with 8 bases sitting between them. Germline lookup yields CDR1 SGHTA and CDR2 FQGNSA. This rearrangement joins TRBV7-2 to TRBJ2-2, with no clear D. What was sequenced was blood. The TCR comes from a young man in good health. CDR3 loop: CASSLRGRNTGELFF. CDR3 nucleotide sequence: TGTGCCAGCAGCTTACGTGGTAGGAACACCGGGGAGCTGTTTTTT.